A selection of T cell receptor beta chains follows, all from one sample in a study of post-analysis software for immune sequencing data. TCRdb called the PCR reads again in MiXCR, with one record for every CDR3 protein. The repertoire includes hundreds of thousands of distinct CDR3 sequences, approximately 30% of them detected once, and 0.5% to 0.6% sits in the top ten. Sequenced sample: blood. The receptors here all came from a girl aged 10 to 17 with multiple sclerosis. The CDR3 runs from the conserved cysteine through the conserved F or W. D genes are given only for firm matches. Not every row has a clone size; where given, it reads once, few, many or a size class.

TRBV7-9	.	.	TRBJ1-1	TGTGCCAGCAGCTCCTTAGGGCGGGTGAACACTGAAGCTTTCTTT	CASSSLGRVNTEAFF
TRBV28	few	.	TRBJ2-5	TGTGCCAGCAGTTTACTTAGGGGGGGTGAGACCCAGTACTTC	CASSLLRGGETQYF
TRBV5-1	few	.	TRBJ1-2	TGCGCCAGCAGCCTGACTACACCACCGGGGGACTATGGCTACACCTTC	CASSLTTPPGDYGYTF
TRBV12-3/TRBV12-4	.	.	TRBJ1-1	TGTGCCAGCAGTTTAAAGGGACCAAACACTGAAGCTTTCTTT	CASSLKGPNTEAFF
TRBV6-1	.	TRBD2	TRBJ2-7	TGTGCCAGCAGTGAATGGACTAGCGGGAGCTACGAGCAGTACTTC	CASSEWTSGSYEQYF
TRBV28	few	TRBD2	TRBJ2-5	TGTGCCAGCAGTTTAAAAGGAGGGAGGGATGAGACCCAGTACTTC	CASSLKGGRDETQYF
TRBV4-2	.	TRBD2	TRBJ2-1	TGTGCCAGCAGCCAAGAGTTGACTAGCGGGGGGAGGGAGCAGTTCTTC	CASSQELTSGGREQFF
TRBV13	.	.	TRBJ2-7	TGTGCCAGCAGCCCCGGCGTGGGACCCTACGAGCAGTACTTC	CASSPGVGPYEQYF
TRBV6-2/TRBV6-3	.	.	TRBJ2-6	TGTGCCAGCAGCTTCGGACTGCACCTCTCTGGGGCCAACGTCCTGACTTTC	CASSFGLHLSGANVLTF
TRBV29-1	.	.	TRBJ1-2	TGCAGCGTTGGGGGGAGAAACTATGGCTACACCTTC	CSVGGRNYGYTF
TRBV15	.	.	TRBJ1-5	TGTGCCACCAGCAGAGAGGGAAGGGGACATCAGCCCCAGCATTTT	CATSREGRGHQPQHF
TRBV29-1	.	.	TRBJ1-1	TGCAGCGTTGAAGAGGTCTATCGTGGCCAGGCCAACACTGAAGCTTTCTTT	CSVEEVYRGQANTEAFF
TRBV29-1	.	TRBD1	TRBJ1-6	TGCAGCGTTGGGGACAGGGGCGACTCACCCCTCCACTTT	CSVGDRGDSPLHF
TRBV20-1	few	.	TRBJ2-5	TGCAGTGCTAGGAGGGACGCATGGGATCAAGAGACCCAGTACTTC	CSARRDAWDQETQYF
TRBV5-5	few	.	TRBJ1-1	TGTGCCAGCAACTTACGCCGTCTCGGGGGAACAGGTGAAGCTTTCTTT	CASNLRRLGGTGEAFF
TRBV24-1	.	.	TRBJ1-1	TGTGCCACCAGTGTAGGATCCCTTGAACAACCCGGGGGCGCTGAAGCTTTCTTT	CATSVGSLEQPGGAEAFF
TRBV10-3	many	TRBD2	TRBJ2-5	TGTGCCATCAGAGCTAGCGGGAGAGAAGAGACCCAGTACTTC	CAIRASGREETQYF
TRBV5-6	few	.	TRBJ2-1	TGTGCCAGCAGCTTGGCGGGAGTAGGCTACAATGAGCAGTTCTTC	CASSLAGVGYNEQFF
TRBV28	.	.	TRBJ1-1	TGTGCCAGCAGTTTACGCGCCCTGGGGGCGCTTAACACTGAAGCTTTCTTT	CASSLRALGALNTEAFF
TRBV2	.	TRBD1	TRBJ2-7	TGTGCCAGCGGTCCCGGGACAGACTACGAGCAGTACTTC	CASGPGTDYEQYF
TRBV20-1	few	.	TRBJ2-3	TGCAGTGCTAGCGAACCAGGCAGGCCAGATACACAGTATTTT	CSASEPGRPDTQYF
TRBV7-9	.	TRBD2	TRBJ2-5	TGTGCCAGCAACTCACAGCGGGGGGAGTGGGAAGAGACCCAGTACTTC	CASNSQRGEWEETQYF
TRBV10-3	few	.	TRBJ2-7	TGTGCCATCAGGGAGGGCACAAGCTACGAGCAGTACTTC	CAIREGTSYEQYF
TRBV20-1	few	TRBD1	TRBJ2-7	TGCAGTGCTAGTGACAGGGGGCGTTACGAGCAGTACTTC	CSASDRGRYEQYF
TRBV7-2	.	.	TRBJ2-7	TGTGCCAGCAGCTTAGCTTCGGCAGGGGCTGGGTACGAGCAGTACTTC	CASSLASAGAGYEQYF
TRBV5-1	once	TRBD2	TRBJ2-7	TGCGCCAGCAGCTCTAGCGGGAGGGCGAGCTCCTACAATGAGCAGTACTTC	CASSSSGRASSYNEQYF
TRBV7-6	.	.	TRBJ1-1	TGTGCCAGCAGCTTAGTGACGGAAGAAACTAACACTGAAGCTTTCTTT	CASSLVTEETNTEAFF
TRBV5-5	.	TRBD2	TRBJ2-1	TGTGCCAGCAGCCGGAGCGGGTTTGAGCCGGGGGGCAATGAGCAGTTCTTC	CASSRSGFEPGGNEQFF
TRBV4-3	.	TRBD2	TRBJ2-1	TGCGCCAGCAGCCAAGAGAGGGTCCGGACTAGCGGGAGTAGGGGGGATGAGCAGTTCTTC	CASSQERVRTSGSRGDEQFF
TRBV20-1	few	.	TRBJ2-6	TGCAGTGCTGACAACGATGTGTGGGGGGCCAACGTCCTGACTTTC	CSADNDVWGANVLTF
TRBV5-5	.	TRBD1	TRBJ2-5	TGTGCCAGCAGCTCCAGGGGGTGGGAAGAGACCCAGTACTTC	CASSSRGWEETQYF
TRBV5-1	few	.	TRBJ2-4	TGCGCCAGCAGCCCGGCCCGGACAGGGAGGGTTGTAGACAAAAACATTCAGTACTTC	CASSPARTGRVVDKNIQYF
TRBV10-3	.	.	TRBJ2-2	TGTGCCATCAGTGAGAATACAGGAAGCTCCGGGGAGCTGTTTTTT	CAISENTGSSGELFF
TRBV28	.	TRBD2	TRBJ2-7	TGTGCCAGCGGTTTCGGGGGGGTCGTCTACGAGCAGTACTTC	CASGFGGVVYEQYF
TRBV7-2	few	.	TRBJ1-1	TGTGCCAGCAGCTTAGAGTCAGGGCGAAACACTGAAGCTTTCTTT	CASSLESGRNTEAFF
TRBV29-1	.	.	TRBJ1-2	TGCAGCGCCCCGGTTCCGGGAGTAGATGGCTACACCTTC	CSAPVPGVDGYTF
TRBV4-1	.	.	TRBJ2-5	TGCGCCAGCAGCCACCCGTGGGGGCCAGAGACCCAGTACTTC	CASSHPWGPETQYF
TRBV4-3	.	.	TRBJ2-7	TGCGCCAACAGCCAAGATACGTCCCTTAAGGACACATCCTACGAGCAGTACTTC	CANSQDTSLKDTSYEQYF
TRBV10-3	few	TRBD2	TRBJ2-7	TGTGCCATCAGTGAGTCTCTAGCGGGAAGCTACGAGCAGTACTTC	CAISESLAGSYEQYF
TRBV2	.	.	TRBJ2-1	TGTGCCAGCAGTCTGGACAGTCGGACCTACAATGAGCAGTTCTTC	CASSLDSRTYNEQFF
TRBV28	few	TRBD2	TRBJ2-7	TGTGCCAGCAGTTTAATGGGGGGGTCCACCTACGAGCAGTACTTC	CASSLMGGSTYEQYF
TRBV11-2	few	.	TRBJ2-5	TGTGCCAGCAGCTCGAATCCAGGGTCAGAGACCCAGTACTTC	CASSSNPGSETQYF
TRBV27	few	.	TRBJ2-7	TGTGCCAGCAGTCCTTGGGGCGCCTCGGGCGAGCAGTACTTC	CASSPWGASGEQYF
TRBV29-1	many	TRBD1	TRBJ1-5	TGCAGCGCCGGGACAGGGAATCAGCCCCAGCATTTT	CSAGTGNQPQHF
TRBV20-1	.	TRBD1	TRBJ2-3	TGCAGTGCTCCCCAGCCCAGGGGGCCAACAGATACGCAGTATTTT	CSAPQPRGPTDTQYF
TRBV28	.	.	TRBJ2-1	TGTGCCAGCAGTGGGGCCTTCGGGAGCTCCTACAATGAGCAGTTCTTC	CASSGAFGSSYNEQFF
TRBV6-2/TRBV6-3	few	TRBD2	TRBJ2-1	TGTGCCAGCAGTTACCCCCAGCGGGAGCATAGGGAGCAGTTCTTC	CASSYPQREHREQFF
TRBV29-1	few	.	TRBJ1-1	TGCAGCGGCCATAGGACTAACACTGAAGCTTTCTTT	CSGHRTNTEAFF
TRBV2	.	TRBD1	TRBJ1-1	TGTGCCAGCAGCCACCCGGGACAGTCTGGGGTCAACACTGAAGCTTTCTTT	CASSHPGQSGVNTEAFF